This is a list of T cell receptor beta chains from one sample in a study of OX40 agonist ivuxolimab in advanced cancers. Generated by immunoSEQ multiplex PCR, the TCRdb table keeps only in-frame clones and is missing some. In the table there are roughly 48,000 clones, 85% to 90% of which are singletons. This material consisted of CD4+ or CD8+ T cells sorted from blood, taken in a trial of the OX40 agonist ivuxolimab. These receptor sequences come from an adult with an advanced solid tumor such as melanoma, head and neck, liver or kidney cancer. CDR3s include the opening cysteine and the closing phenylalanine or tryptophan. D genes are given only for firm matches. Clone size is not always given. Where it is, it says once, few, many or a class for expanded clones.

few | TRBD1 | TRBJ1-2 | TRBV29-1 | CSVEARDREGGYTF | TGCAGCGTTGAAGCTCGGGACAGAGAGGGTGGCTACACCTTC
NA | NA | TRBJ2-7 | TRBV5-1 | CASSLRGTSYEQYF | TGCGCCAGCAGCTTGCGGGGCACGTCCTACGAGCAGTACTTC
NA | NA | TRBJ2-7 | TRBV19 | CASSMDWGSAYEQYF | TGTGCCAGTAGTATGGATTGGGGGTCCGCCTACGAGCAGTACTTC
NA | TRBD1 | TRBJ2-2 | TRBV5-1 | CASSLFQGDTGELFF | TGCGCCAGCAGCTTGTTCCAGGGGGACACCGGGGAGCTGTTTTTT
once | NA | TRBJ2-5 | TRBV10-1 | CASSWTVQETQYF | TGCGCCAGCAGCTGGACTGTCCAAGAGACCCAGTACTTC
NA | TRBD1 | TRBJ2-1 | TRBV30 | CAWSPRDREFF | TGTGCCTGGAGTCCGCGGGACAGGGAGTTCTTC
NA | NA | TRBJ2-3 | TRBV18 | CASSPPSGFGDTQYF | TGTGCCAGCTCACCACCGAGCGGATTTGGGGATACGCAGTATTTT
NA | TRBD1 | TRBJ1-2 | TRBV5-1 | CASSNTGDYGYTF | TGCGCCAGCAGCAATACAGGGGACTATGGCTACACCTTC
NA | NA | TRBJ2-7 | TRBV11-1 | CASSNSKAYEQYF | TGTGCCAGCAGCAACTCGAAGGCCTACGAGCAGTACTTC
NA | NA | TRBJ1-1 | TRBV28 | CASSPRFPEAFF | TGTGCCAGCAGTCCCCGATTCCCTGAAGCTTTCTTT
NA | NA | TRBJ2-5 | TRBV5-4 | CASSSGTRGETQYF | TGTGCCAGCAGCTCCGGGACTCGGGGGGAGACCCAGTACTTC
NA | NA | TRBJ2-1 | TRBV6-5 | CASSPNPYNEQFF | TGTGCCAGCAGCCCAAATCCCTACAATGAGCAGTTCTTC
NA | NA | TRBJ2-3 | TRBV5-1 | CASSSTLGGSASTDTQYF | TGCGCCAGCAGCTCGACTCTGGGGGGCTCCGCTAGCACAGATACGCAGTATTTT
NA | NA | TRBJ1-1 | TRBV18 | CASSPLETEAFF | TGTGCCAGCTCACCCCTTGAGACTGAAGCTTTCTTT
NA | NA | TRBJ1-4 | TRBV27 | CASRALRTQTPTNEKLFF | TGTGCCAGCAGGGCCCTAAGGACACAAACTCCAACTAATGAAAAACTGTTTTTT
NA | TRBD1 | TRBJ1-5 | TRBV6-1 | CASSTGGGNQPQHF | TGTGCCAGCAGTACAGGGGGCGGCAATCAGCCCCAGCATTTT
NA | NA | TRBJ2-3 | TRBV5-1 | CASSFTDTQYF | TGCGCCAGCAGCTTCACAGATACGCAGTATTTT
few | NA | TRBJ1-6 | TRBV19 | CASRTTGILNSPLHF | TGTGCCAGTAGGACTACAGGGATACTTAATTCACCCCTCCACTTT
NA | NA | TRBJ2-7 | TRBV6-6 | CASSYEVGGSLEQYF | TGTGCCAGCAGTTACGAAGTAGGGGGTTCCTTGGAGCAGTACTTC
NA | NA | TRBJ1-1 | TRBV28 | CASASGYTEAFF | TGTGCCAGTGCTTCAGGGTACACTGAAGCTTTCTTT
NA | NA | TRBJ2-7 | TRBV4-2 | CASSQASVAYEQYF | TGTGCCAGCAGCCAAGCTAGCGTGGCTTACGAGCAGTACTTC
NA | TRBD1 | TRBJ2-2 | TRBV7-6 | CASSLARDRGPYVGELFF | TGTGCCAGCAGCTTAGCGCGGGACAGGGGTCCCTACGTCGGGGAGCTGTTTTTT
NA | TRBD1 | TRBJ2-1 | TRBV7-8 | CASSLSRDRGRKIYNEQFF | TGTGCCAGCAGCTTAAGCCGGGACAGGGGGCGTAAAATCTACAATGAGCAGTTCTTC
once | NA | TRBJ2-7 | TRBV6-5 | CASSYSRTVTYEQYF | TGTGCCAGCAGTTACTCCCGGACGGTGACCTACGAGCAGTACTTC
few | TRBD1 | TRBJ1-6 | TRBV7-9 | CASSLVRAGGNGPLHF | TGTGCCAGCAGCTTAGTTCGGGCAGGGGGCAACGGACCCCTCCACTTT
NA | NA | TRBJ1-2 | TRBV5-8 | CASSEGRFYGYTF | TGTGCCAGCAGTGAGGGCAGGTTCTATGGCTACACCTTC
NA | NA | TRBJ1-3 | TRBV9 | CASSVGGTAGNTIYF | TGTGCCAGCAGCGTAGGAGGAACCGCTGGAAACACCATATATTTT
NA | NA | TRBJ1-5 | TRBV30 | CAWAPGGGPQHF | TGTGCCTGGGCCCCGGGAGGGGGGCCCCAGCATTTT
NA | NA | TRBJ2-2 | TRBV9 | CASSVAGHTTGELFF | TGTGCCAGCAGCGTAGCGGGACACACCACCGGGGAGCTGTTTTTT
NA | NA | TRBJ1-4 | TRBV6-1 | CASTPALGAGEKLFF | TGTGCCAGCACCCCGGCTTTGGGGGCTGGAGAAAAACTGTTTTTT
NA | NA | TRBJ1-1 | TRBV7-9 | CASSAPQGLGTEAFF | TGTGCCAGCAGCGCGCCACAGGGCTTAGGCACTGAAGCTTTCTTT
NA | NA | TRBJ1-2 | TRBV7-2 | CASSLVLRAGRYGYTF | NA
NA | TRBD1 | TRBJ1-4 | TRBV2 | CASSLTGADEKLFF | TGTGCCAGCAGCCTCACAGGGGCTGACGAAAAACTGTTTTTT
NA | TRBD1 | TRBJ1-6 | TRBV5-1 | CASSLRGQKNLNSPLHF | TGCGCCAGCAGCTTGAGGGGGCAGAAGAATCTGAATTCACCCCTCCACTTT
NA | NA | TRBJ2-1 | TRBV11-2 | CASSPGQFVGSHEQFF | TGTGCCAGCAGCCCAGGACAGTTTGTAGGCTCGCATGAGCAGTTCTTC
NA | NA | TRBJ1-1 | TRBV29-1 | CSVDIRPGNTEAFF | TGCAGCGTTGATATCCGACCCGGTAACACTGAAGCTTTCTTT
NA | NA | TRBJ2-3 | TRBV5-1 | CASSLAQDTDTQYF | TGCGCCAGCAGCTTGGCACAGGACACAGATACGCAGTATTTT
NA | TRBD1 | TRBJ1-6 | TRBV5-4 | CASSRQGMNSPLHF | TGTGCCAGCAGCCGACAGGGAATGAATTCACCCCTCCACTTT
NA | NA | TRBJ1-1 | TRBV5-1 | CASSFVGEATEAFF | TGCGCCAGCAGCTTCGTGGGGGAGGCCACTGAAGCTTTCTTT
NA | TRBD2 | TRBJ2-1 | TRBV2 | CASRETYPGLRPLNEQFF | TGTGCCAGCAGAGAAACCTATCCGGGACTACGACCCCTAAATGAGCAGTTCTTC
NA | NA | TRBJ1-3 | TRBV6-6 | CASSYSPGNTIYF | TGTGCCAGCAGTTACTCTCCAGGAAACACCATATATTTT
NA | NA | TRBJ1-1 | TRBV10-3 | CATLSGRGNTEAFF | TGTGCCACCCTGTCTGGGAGGGGGAACACTGAAGCTTTCTTT
NA | TRBD1 | TRBJ2-3 | TRBV11-2 | CASSTGQGNRDTQYF | TGTGCCAGCAGCACTGGACAGGGGAATCGGGATACGCAGTATTTT
NA | TRBD1 | TRBJ2-7 | TRBV19 | CASSIDRTGGEQYF | TGTGCCAGTAGTATAGATAGGACAGGGGGCGAGCAGTACTTC
NA | NA | TRBJ2-1 | TRBV7-9 | CASSLLRDTGLAEHNEQFF | TGTGCCAGCAGCTTGCTGAGAGATACCGGGTTAGCGGAACACAATGAGCAGTTCTTC
once | TRBD1 | TRBJ2-7 | TRBV5-6 | CASSSSGTGAYEQYF | TGTGCCAGCAGCTCCTCCGGGACAGGGGCCTACGAGCAGTACTTC
NA | TRBD1 | TRBJ1-2 | TRBV4-1 | CASSPGGANGYTF | TGCGCCAGCAGCCCAGGGGGCGCAAATGGCTACACCTTC
NA | NA | TRBJ2-7 | TRBV27 | CASTRGTGPSYEQYF | TGTGCCAGCACCAGAGGGACGGGGCCATCCTACGAGCAGTACTTC
medium-sized | TRBD1 | TRBJ1-3 | TRBV11-2 | CASSPLRGRTLGNTIYF | TGTGCCAGCAGCCCCCTCAGGGGGCGAACGCTAGGAAACACCATATATTTT
NA | NA | TRBJ1-4 | TRBV5-1 | CASSLAGGSNEKLFF | TGCGCCAGCAGCTTGGCCGGGGGATCTAATGAAAAACTGTTTTTT
NA | TRBD1 | TRBJ1-1 | TRBV11-2 | CASSLDRGVREAFF | TGTGCCAGCAGCTTAGACAGGGGGGTGAGAGAAGCTTTCTTT
once | TRBD1 | TRBJ1-1 | TRBV19 | CASSLQGRDTEAFF | TGTGCCAGTAGTTTACAGGGGCGGGACACTGAAGCTTTCTTT
NA | TRBD1 | TRBJ1-6 | TRBV5-1 | CASRHEMRGLNSPLHF | TGCGCCAGCAGACACGAAATGAGGGGGCTTAATTCACCCCTCCACTTT